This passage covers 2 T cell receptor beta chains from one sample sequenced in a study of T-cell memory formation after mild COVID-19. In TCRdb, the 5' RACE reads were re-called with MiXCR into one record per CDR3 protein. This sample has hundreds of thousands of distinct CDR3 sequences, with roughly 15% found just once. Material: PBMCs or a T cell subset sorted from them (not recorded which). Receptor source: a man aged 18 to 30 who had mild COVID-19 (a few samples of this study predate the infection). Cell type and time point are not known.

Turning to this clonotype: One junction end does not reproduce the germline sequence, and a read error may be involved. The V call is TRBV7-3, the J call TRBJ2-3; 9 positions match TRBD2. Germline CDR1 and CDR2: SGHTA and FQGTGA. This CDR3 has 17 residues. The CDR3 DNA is TGTGCCAGCAGCATAACGATAGGCGGGGGGGCCGCAGATACGCAGTATTTT. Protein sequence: CASSITIGGGAADTQYF.

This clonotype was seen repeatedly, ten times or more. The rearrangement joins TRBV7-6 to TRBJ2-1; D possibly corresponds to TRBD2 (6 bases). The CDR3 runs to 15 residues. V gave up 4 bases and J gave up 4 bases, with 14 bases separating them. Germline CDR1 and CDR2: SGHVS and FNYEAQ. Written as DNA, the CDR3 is TGTGCCAGCAGCTCGGGCGGGGCGCCTTACAATGAGCAGTTCTTC. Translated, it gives CASSSGGAPYNEQFF.